This TCR beta chain was captured by sequencing in a study of blood T cell repertoires in COVID-19. Assay: immunoSEQ multiplex PCR; the TCRdb copy retains only in-frame clones and omits some. The data hold fewer than 15,000 clones, with nearly 90% observed a single time. The junction had 9 bases not matched to a gene; V was cut back by 3 bases and J by 10 bases. There are 14 residues in the CDR3. CDR1 and CDR2 (germline): MNHEY, SVGAGI. The V and J genes are TRBV6-5 and TRBJ2-1; TRBD2 agrees at 7 bases. The sequence was collected from a human donor with active COVID-19. The donor label of this sample is uncertain. Sequenced material: peripheral blood. The CDR3 region is CASSYAGVGREQFF. For the CDR3, the DNA is TGTGCCAGCAGTTATGCGGGGGTCGGTAGGGAGCAGTTCTTC.